Following are 9 T cell receptor beta chains from one sample sequenced in a study of T cell responses to AZD1222 COVID-19 vaccine. Repertoires were generated with immunoSEQ multiplex PCR, while TCRdb's copy carries only in-frame clones and drops some. Of 65,000 to 75,000 clones in the sample, about four fifths were seen once. The sample was peripheral blood, taken on day 0 of AZD1222 vaccination. These TCRs come from an adult in good health.

The chain is built from TRBV19 and TRBJ1-1, with unresolved D. CDR1 is LNHDA and CDR2 is SQIVND in the germline V gene (reference sequence). V shed 7 bases and J shed 2 bases, with 8 bases lying between them. There are 12 residues in the CDR3. DNA for the CDR3: TGTGCCAGTACCGACTTAAACACTGAAGCTTTCTTT. It specifies CASTDLNTEAFF.

The chain uses TRBV5-1 and TRBJ2-5; D perhaps matches TRBD2 (5 bases). Germline V CDR1 and CDR2: SGHRS, YFSETQ. Trimming shortened V by 2 bases and J by 5 bases, and 10 bases separated the two germline ends. This CDR3 is 13 amino acids long. The CDR3 DNA reads TGCGCCAGCAGCTTCGCCTCGGGGGAGACCCAGTACTTC. Translation: CASSFASGETQYF.

The chain combines TRBV11-3 with TRBJ2-7; weak D call: TRBD1 (5 bases). CDR1 and CDR2 (germline): SGHNT, YENEEA. The CDR3 spans 14 residues. Trimming took off 3 bases at V and 2 bases at J, with 11 bases between the two ends. CDR3 in amino acids: CASSFTGAAYEQYF. CDR3 in DNA: TGTGCCAGCAGCTTCACAGGTGCCGCCTACGAGCAGTACTTC.

This clone came up once. An end of the junction differs from the germline gene, which may be a read error. The rearrangement links TRBV5-6 to TRBJ2-3, with 9 nucleotides matching TRBD2. From germline, CDR1 is SGHDT and CDR2 YYEEEE. CDR3 size: 12 residues. CDR3 in DNA: TGTGCCAGCAGCTCCCCCCAGCGGGGGGAATGTTTT. It yields the protein CASSSPQRGECF.

The chain is built from TRBV7-2 and TRBJ1-2; D may be TRBD1 (5 bases). The CDR3 is 15 amino acids. Germline CDR1 is SGHTA and CDR2 is FQGNSA. V dropped 0 bases and J dropped 4 bases, with 12 bases sitting between them. The CDR3 bases are TGTGCCAGCAGCTTAGCCATACAGGCTTTCTATGGCTACACCTTC. This sequence encodes CASSLAIQAFYGYTF.

The chain employs TRBV5-6 and TRBJ2-5; the match to TRBD2 covers 7 bases. Germline trimming cut 0 bases from V and 1 base from J; bases unmatched to any gene: 6. This CDR3 has 16 residues. The V gene's germline CDR1 is SGHDT and CDR2 YYEEEE. CDR3 DNA sequence: TGTGCCAGCAGCTTGGATTCTTGGGGGGGCCAAGAGACCCAGTACTTC. It translates to CASSLDSWGGQETQYF.

The chain couples TRBV6-4 to TRBJ1-1, with D unresolved. The CDR3 runs to 14 residues. V lost 7 bases and J 3 bases, leaving 15 bases between the germline ends. Looked up from germline, CDR1 is MRHNA and CDR2 is SNTAGT. The CDR3 is CASTQDVGYTEAFF. As DNA, the CDR3 is TGTGCCAGCACCCAAGACGTGGGTTACACTGAAGCTTTCTTT.

The CDR3 is CASSPARDSSSYNSPLHF. Here the CDR3 DNA reads TGTGCCAGCAGCCCAGCCCGGGACAGTAGCTCCTATAATTCACCCCTCCACTTT. The V and J genes are TRBV7-9 and TRBJ1-6, with TRBD1 matching over 7 bases. J was trimmed by 0 bases and V by 5 bases; bases with no gene match: 10. There are 18 residues in the CDR3. The germline V gene encodes CDR1 SEHNR and CDR2 FQNEAQ (reference sequence).

V gene TRBV28 combines with J gene TRBJ2-3, with 12 nucleotides matching TRBD2. The length of the CDR3 is 16 residues. Germline loops: CDR1 MDHEN, CDR2 SYDVKM. V shed 2 bases and J 4 bases; nucleotides not matched to a gene: 4. This CDR3 reads CASSLGLAGRSDTQYF. CDR3 DNA sequence: TGTGCCAGCAGTTTAGGACTAGCGGGGCGCTCAGATACGCAGTATTTT.